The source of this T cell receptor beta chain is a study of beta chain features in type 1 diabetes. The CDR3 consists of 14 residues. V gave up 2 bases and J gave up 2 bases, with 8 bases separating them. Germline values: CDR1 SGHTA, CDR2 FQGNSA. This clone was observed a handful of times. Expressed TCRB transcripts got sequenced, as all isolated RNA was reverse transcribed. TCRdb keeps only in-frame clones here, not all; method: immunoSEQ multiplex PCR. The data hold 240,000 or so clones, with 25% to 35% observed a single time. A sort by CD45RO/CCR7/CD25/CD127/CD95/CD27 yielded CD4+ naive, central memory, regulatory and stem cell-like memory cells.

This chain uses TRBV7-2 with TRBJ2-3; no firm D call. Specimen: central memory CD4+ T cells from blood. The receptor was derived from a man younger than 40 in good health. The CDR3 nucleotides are TGTGCCAGCAGCTTAATGGCGGCCACAGATACGCAGTATTTT. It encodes CASSLMAATDTQYF.